This TCR beta chain was captured by sequencing in a study of radiotherapy plus CTLA-4 blockade in lung cancer. The protocol was immunoSEQ multiplex PCR, while the TCRdb copy is restricted to in-frame clones and leaves out a portion. The repertoire holds tens of thousands of clones, around three quarters seen once, with 8% to 9% in the top ten. The ends were cut back, 0 bases at V and 5 bases at J, with 8 bases in the middle. There are 15 residues in the CDR3. The germline CDR1 and CDR2 sequences are LNHNV and YYDKDF (reference sequence). The sample holds one count of this clone. The material sequenced was peripheral blood, taken from a patient treated with radiotherapy plus ipilimumab. The chain links TRBV15 to TRBJ1-6, with TRBD1 as a possible D gene (5 bases). The clonotype originates from a human donor with non-small cell lung cancer who had stable disease on radiotherapy plus ipilimumab. The CDR3 here is CATSRDDRDNSPLHF. Written as DNA, the CDR3 is TGTGCCACCAGCAGAGATGACAGAGATAATTCACCCCTCCACTTT.